The T cell receptor beta chain under discussion was sequenced for a study of blood T cell repertoires in COVID-19 (dated by TCRdb to about 2020). With regard to the full study: Samples from collaborators originated in the United States, Italy and Spain and spanned both the acute and convalescent phases of COVID-19. Where available, HLA class I and class II types were taken from metadata supplied by the sample provider and were not determined by assay-based typing. The repertoires were released in a freely available public database meant as a resource for research on the immune response to SARS-CoV-2. The samples were drawn from the first 160 participants of the ongoing ImmuneRACE study and from 950 to 1,500 subjects provided by 6 global collaborators. Nearly every sample came with metadata listing a de-identified subject ID, COVID-19 status, age in years and sex. The material from the prospective study consisted of cDNA or gDNA derived from T cells, B-cell-depleted T cells, or PBMCs. Subjects who had been exposed to COVID-19, were actively infected with it, or had recovered from it provided the deeply sampled blood TCRbeta repertoires that made up the dataset.

TCRbeta CDR3 regions were amplified from genomic DNA by means of the immunoSEQ Assay, a bias-controlled multiplex PCR. The authors' analysis ran thus. Nucleated cell counts per sample were estimated from amplification of reference gene primers within the assay. To quantify the absolute abundance of each unique TCRbeta CDR3 rearrangement, sequence reads were collapsed and filtered. For each sample, productive Simpson clonality was calculated by taking the square root of Simpson's diversity index across productive rearrangements. The immuneACCESS repertoire file appears here via TCRdb, limited to in-frame rearrangements. These files lack a portion of the clones; in checked studies, under half of the deficit traces to unresolved V genes, and the cause of the others is not known. V and J calls and clone size follow that table, whereas D and trimming were derived from the DNA. The sample table shows approximately 34,000 clones, and over 75% are seen once. Of the sample, roughly 13% is held by the ten largest clones.

In the case of this clone: Its target antigen remains unknown. There are no base qualities to consult, and no much larger clone falls within one base.

Ends trimmed: V by 8 bases, J by 1 base; bases unmatched to a gene: 5. For CDR1 and CDR2, the germline V gene lists SNHLY and FYNNEI. The CDR3 goes from the cysteine to the phenylalanine over 15 residues. Only the CDR3 DNA stays, 45 bases, in frame from base 1. Whole blood was collected in K2EDTA tubes by collaborating institutions according to the institutions' own protocols. For TCRbeta analysis, collaborator samples were shipped as frozen whole blood, as isolated PBMCs, or as DNA extracted from either sample type. General conclusions and limits of the study: Clinical and demographic metadata were provided uncurated, with the amount varying by source and participant.

The chain is assembled from TRBV2 and TRBJ2-5, with TRBD2 matching 12 junction bases. Input material: peripheral blood. This TCR came from a man aged 60 to 75 with active COVID-19. The CDR3: CASGRLAGAQETQYF. The DNA sequence reads TGTGCCAGCGGAAGACTAGCGGGGGCCCAAGAGACCCAGTACTTC.